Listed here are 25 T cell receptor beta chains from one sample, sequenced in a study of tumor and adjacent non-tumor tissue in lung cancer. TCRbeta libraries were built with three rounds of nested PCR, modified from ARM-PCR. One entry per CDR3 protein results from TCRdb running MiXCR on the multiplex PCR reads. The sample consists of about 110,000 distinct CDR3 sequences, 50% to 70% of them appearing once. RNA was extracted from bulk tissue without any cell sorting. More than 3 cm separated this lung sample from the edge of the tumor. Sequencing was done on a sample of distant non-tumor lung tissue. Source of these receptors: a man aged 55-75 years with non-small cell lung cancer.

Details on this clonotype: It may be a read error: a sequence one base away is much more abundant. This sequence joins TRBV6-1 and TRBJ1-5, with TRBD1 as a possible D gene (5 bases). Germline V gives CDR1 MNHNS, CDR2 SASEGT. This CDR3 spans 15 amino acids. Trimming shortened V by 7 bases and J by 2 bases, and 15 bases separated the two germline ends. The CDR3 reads CASNGRWGGNQPQHF. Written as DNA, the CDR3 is TGTGCCAGCAATGGTCGTTGGGGGGGCAATCAGCCCCAGCATTTT.

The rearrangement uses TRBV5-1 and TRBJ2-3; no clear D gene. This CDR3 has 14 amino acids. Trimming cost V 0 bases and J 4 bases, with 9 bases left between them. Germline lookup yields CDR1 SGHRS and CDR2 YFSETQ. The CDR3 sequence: CASSLARLPDTQYF. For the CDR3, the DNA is TGCGCCAGCAGCTTGGCGAGGCTTCCAGATACGCAGTATTTT.

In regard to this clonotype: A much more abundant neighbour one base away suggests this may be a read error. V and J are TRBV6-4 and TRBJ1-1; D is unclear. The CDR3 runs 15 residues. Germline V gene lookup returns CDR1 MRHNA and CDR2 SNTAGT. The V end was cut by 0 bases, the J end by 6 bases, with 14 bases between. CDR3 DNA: TGTGCCAGCAGTGACTCGCCGATCGGGATCGCTGAAGCTTTCTTT. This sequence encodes CASSDSPIGIAEAFF.

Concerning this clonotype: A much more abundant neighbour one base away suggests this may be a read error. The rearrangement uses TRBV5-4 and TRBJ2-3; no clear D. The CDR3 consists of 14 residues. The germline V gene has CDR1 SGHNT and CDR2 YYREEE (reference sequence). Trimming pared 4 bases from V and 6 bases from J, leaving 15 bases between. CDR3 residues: CASSPLSGVDTQYF. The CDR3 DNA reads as TGTGCCAGCAGCCCTTTGTCTGGCGTGGATACGCAGTATTTT.

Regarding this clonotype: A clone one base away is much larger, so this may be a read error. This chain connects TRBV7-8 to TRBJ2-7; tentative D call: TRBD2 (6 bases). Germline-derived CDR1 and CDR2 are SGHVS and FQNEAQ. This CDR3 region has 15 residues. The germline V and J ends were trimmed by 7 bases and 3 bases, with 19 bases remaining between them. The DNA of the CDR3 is TGTGCCAGCAAGGCCGGAACTAGCAAAAACTACGAGCAGTACTTC. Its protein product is CASKAGTSKNYEQYF.

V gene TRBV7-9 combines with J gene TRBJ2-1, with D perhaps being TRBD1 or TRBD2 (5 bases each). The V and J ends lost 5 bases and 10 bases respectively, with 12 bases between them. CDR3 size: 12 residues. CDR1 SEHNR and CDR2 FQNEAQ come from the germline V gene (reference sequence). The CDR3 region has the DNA TGTGCCAGCAGCATCGCCTGGGGGGAGCAGTTCTTC. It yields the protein CASSIAWGEQFF.

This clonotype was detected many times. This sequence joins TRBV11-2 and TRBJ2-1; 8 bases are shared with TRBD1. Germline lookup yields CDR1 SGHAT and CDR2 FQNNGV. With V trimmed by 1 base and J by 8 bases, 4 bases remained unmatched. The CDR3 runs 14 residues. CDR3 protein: CASSLGDRGDEQFF. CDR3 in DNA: TGTGCCAGCAGCTTAGGTGACAGGGGTGATGAGCAGTTCTTC.

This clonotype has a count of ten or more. The CDR3 is CASSQGYSNQPQHF. The CDR3 region has the DNA TGTGCCAGCAGTCAGGGTTATAGCAATCAGCCCCAGCATTTT. The chain is built from TRBV12-3 or TRBV12-4 and TRBJ1-5; weak D call: TRBD1 (5 bases). V dropped 5 bases and J dropped 0 bases, with 8 bases sitting between them. The CDR3 length is 14 residues.

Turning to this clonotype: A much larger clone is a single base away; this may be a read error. CDR3 sequence reads: CAWRPGSNSPPHF. CDR3 DNA: TGTGCCTGGAGGCCAGGATCGAATTCACCCCCCCACTTT. The V gene is TRBV30, the J gene TRBJ1-6; D uncertain. CDR1 GTSNPN and CDR2 SVGIG come from the germline V gene (reference sequence). The CDR3 has 13 residues.

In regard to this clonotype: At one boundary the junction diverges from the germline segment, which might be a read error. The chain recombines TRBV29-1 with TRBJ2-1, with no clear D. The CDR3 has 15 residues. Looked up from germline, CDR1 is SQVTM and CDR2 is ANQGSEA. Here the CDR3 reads CGVEDKHSSNNEQFF. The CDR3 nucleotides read TGCGGCGTTGAAGATAAACACAGCTCCAACAATGAGCAGTTCTTC.

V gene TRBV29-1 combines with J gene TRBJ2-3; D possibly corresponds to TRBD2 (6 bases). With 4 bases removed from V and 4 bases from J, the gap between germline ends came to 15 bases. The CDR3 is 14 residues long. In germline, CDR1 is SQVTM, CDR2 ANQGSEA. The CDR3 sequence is CSVVLAGGSDTQYF. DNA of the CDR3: TGCAGCGTTGTACTAGCTGGGGGATCAGATACGCAGTATTTT.

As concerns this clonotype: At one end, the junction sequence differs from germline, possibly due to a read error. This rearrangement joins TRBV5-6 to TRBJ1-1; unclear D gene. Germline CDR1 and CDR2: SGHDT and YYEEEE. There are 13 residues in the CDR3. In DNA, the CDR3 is TGTGCCAGCAGCTTGTGTCCTGACACTGAAGCTTTTTTT. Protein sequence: CASSLCPDTEAFF.

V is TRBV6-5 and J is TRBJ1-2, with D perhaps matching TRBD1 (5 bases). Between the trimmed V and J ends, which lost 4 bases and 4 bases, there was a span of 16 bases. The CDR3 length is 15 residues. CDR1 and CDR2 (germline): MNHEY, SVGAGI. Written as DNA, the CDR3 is TGTGCCAGCAGTTCCAGGGCTGAGGAGGTCTATGGCTACACCTTC. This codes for CASSSRAEEVYGYTF.

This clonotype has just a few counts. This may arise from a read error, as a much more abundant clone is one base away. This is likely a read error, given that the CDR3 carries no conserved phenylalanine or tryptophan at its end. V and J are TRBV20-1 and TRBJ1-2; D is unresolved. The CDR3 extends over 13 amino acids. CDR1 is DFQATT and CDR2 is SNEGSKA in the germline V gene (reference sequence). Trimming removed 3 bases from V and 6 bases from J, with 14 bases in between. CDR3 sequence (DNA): TGCAGTGCTAGGGCAGACGGGCACAATGGCTACACCGTC. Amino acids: CSARADGHNGYTV.

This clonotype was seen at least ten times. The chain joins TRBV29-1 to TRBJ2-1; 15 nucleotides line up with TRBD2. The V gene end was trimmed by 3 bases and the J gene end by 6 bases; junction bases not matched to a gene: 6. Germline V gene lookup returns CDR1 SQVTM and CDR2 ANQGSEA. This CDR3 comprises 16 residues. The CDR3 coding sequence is TGCAGCGTTGATGGACTAGCGGGAGGGGTGGGCAATGAGCAGTTCTTC. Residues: CSVDGLAGGVGNEQFF.

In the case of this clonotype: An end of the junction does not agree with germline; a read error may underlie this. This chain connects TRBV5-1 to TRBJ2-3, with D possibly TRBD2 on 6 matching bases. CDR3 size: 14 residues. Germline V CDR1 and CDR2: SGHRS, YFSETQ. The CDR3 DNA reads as TGCGTCAGCAGTTCTGGGACTTCCACAGATACGCAGTATTTT. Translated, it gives CVSSSGTSTDTQYF.

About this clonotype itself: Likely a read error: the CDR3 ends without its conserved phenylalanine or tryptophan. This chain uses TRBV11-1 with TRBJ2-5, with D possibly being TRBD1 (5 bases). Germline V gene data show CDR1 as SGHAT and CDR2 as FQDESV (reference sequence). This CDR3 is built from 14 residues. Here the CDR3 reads CVSNSDMYQETQYL. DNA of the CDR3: TGTGTCAGCAACTCGGACATGTACCAAGAGACCCAGTACCTC.

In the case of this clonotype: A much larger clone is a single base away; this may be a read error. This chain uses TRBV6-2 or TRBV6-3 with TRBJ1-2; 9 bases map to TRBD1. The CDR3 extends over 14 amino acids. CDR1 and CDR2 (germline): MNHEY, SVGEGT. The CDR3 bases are TGTGTCAGCAGGAGGGACAGGGTGGCCTATGGCTACACCTTC. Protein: CVSRRDRVAYGYTF.

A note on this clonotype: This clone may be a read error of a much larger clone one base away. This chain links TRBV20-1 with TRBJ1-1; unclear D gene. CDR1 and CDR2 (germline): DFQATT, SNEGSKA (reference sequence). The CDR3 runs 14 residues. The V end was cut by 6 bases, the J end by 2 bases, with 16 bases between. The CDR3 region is CSAEGTTGNTEAFF. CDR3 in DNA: TGCAGTGCCGAAGGCACGACGGGTAACACTGAAGCTTTCTTT.

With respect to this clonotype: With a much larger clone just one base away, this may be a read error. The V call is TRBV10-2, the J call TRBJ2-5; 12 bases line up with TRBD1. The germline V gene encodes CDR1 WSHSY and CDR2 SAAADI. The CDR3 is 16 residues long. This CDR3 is CASGERDRGRPETQYF. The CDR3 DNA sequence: TGCGCCAGCGGTGAGAGGGACAGGGGGCGCCCAGAGACCCAGTACTTC.

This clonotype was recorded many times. This CDR3 is CASSLAGTANTEAFF. The DNA for the CDR3 is TGCGCCAGCAGCTTGGCCGGGACAGCTAACACTGAAGCTTTCTTT. The genes are TRBV5-1 and TRBJ1-1; 7 bases are a match to TRBD1. J gave up 2 bases and V 0 bases, and 4 bases lay outside the gene matches. CDR3 length: 15 amino acids. The V gene's germline CDR1 is SGHRS and CDR2 YFSETQ.

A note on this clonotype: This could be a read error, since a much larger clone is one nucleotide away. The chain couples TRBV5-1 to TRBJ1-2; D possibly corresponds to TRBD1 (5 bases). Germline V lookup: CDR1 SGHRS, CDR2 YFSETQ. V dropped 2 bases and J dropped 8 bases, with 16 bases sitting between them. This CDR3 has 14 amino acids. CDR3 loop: CASSFELGARGYTF. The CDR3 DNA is TGCGCCAGCAGCTTTGAGCTTGGGGCTCGGGGCTACACCTTC.

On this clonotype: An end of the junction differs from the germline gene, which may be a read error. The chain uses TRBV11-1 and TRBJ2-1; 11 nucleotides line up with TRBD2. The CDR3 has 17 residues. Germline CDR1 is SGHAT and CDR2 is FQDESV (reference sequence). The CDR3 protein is CASSSGLAEPSYNEQFF. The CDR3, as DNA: TGTGCCAGCAGCTCGGGACTAGCGGAGCCTTCCTACAATGAGCAGTTCTTT.

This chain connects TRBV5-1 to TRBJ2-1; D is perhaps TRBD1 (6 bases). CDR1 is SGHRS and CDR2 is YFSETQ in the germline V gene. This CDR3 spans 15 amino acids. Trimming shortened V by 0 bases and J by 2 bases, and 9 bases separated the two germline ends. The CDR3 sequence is CASSLAGQPYNEQFF. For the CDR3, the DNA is TGCGCCAGCAGCTTGGCTGGACAGCCCTACAATGAGCAGTTCTTC. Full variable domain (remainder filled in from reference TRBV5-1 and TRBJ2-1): KAGVTQTPRYLIKTRGQQVTLSCSPISGHRSVSWYQQTPGQGLQFLFEYFSETQRNKGNFPGRFSGRQFSNSRSEMNVSTLELGDSALYLCASSLAGQPYNEQFFGPGTRLTVL.

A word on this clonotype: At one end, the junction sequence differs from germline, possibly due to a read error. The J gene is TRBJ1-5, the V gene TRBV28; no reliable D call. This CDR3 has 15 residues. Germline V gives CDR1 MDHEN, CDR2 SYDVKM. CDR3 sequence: CVSSLPRPGNQPQHF. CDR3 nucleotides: TGTGTCAGCAGTTTACCCCGCCCCGGCAATCAGCCCCAGCATTTT.